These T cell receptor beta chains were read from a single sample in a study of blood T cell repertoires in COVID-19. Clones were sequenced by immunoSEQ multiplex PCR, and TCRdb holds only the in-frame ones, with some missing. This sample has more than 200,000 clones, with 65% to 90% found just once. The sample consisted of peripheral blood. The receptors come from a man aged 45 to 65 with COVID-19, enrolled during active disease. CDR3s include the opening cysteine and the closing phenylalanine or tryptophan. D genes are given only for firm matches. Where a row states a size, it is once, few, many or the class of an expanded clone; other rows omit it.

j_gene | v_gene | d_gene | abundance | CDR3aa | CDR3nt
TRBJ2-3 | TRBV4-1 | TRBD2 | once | CASSQGALGLAGGWGTDTQYF | TGCGCCAGCAGCCAAGGGGCTTTGGGGCTAGCGGGGGGATGGGGCACAGATACGCAGTATTTT
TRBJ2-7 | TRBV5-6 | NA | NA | CASHRYVVPYEQYF | TGTGCCAGCCACAGGTACGTGGTCCCATACGAGCAGTACTTC
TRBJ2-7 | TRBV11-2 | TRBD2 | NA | CASSPTSASYEQYF | TGTGCCAGCAGCCCAACTAGCGCCTCCTACGAGCAGTACTTC
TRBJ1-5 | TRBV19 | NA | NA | CASSIGGLNQPQHF | TGTGCCAGTAGTATCGGGGGTCTGAATCAGCCCCAGCATTTT
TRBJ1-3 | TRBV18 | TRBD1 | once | CASSPPQTGRGNTIYF | TGTGCCAGCTCACCACCCCAGACAGGGCGCGGAAACACCATATATTTT
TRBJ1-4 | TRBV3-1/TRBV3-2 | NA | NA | CASSPLQGKLFF | TGTGCCAGCAGCCCCCTACAGGGAAAACTGTTTTTT
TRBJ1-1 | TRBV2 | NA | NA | CASSEFGSYGHTEAFF | TGTGCCAGCAGTGAATTTGGGAGCTACGGCCACACTGAAGCTTTCTTT
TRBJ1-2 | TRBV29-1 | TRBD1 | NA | CSASGQGASNYGYTF | TGCAGCGCCTCCGGACAGGGGGCATCTAACTATGGCTACACCTTC
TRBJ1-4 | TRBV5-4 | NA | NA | CASSFGQPNEKLFF | TGTGCCAGCAGCTTCGGACAGCCAAATGAAAAACTGTTTTTT
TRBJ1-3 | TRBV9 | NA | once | CASSLTDGNTIYF | TGTGCCAGCAGCTTGACAGACGGAAACACCATATATTTT
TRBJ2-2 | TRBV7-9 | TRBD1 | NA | CASSTSGTGVGTGELFF | TGTGCCAGCAGCACTTCCGGGACAGGGGTAGGAACCGGGGAGCTGTTTTTT
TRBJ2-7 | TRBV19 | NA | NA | CASKEGSSYEQYF | TGTGCCAGTAAGGAGGGGAGCTCCTACGAGCAGTACTTC
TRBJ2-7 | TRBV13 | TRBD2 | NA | CASSLSREVYEQYF | TGTGCCAGCAGCCTCAGCCGGGAGGTCTACGAGCAGTACTTC
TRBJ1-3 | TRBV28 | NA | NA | CASSLGGAGNTIYF | TGTGCCAGCAGTTTAGGGGGGGCCGGAAACACCATATATTTT
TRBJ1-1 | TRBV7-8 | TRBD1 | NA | CASSRESGTGGTEAFF | TGTGCCAGCAGCCGGGAGTCCGGGACAGGGGGCACTGAAGCTTTCTTT
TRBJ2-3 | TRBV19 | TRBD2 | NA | CASREGDRDTDTQYF | TGTGCCAGCAGGGAGGGTGACAGAGACACAGATACGCAGTATTTT
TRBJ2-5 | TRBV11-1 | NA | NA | CASSRTVQETQYF | TGTGCCAGCAGCCGGACAGTCCAAGAGACCCAGTACTTC
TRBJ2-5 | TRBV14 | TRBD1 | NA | CASSQDLGTAQETQYF | TGTGCCAGCAGCCAAGATCTCGGGACAGCGCAAGAGACCCAGTACTTC
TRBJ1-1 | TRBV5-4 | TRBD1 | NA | CASSSITGGDNEAFF | TGTGCCAGCAGCTCAATAACAGGGGGCGATAATGAAGCTTTCTTT
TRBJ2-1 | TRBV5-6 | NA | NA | CASSTGFEQFF | TGTGCCAGCAGCACAGGGTTTGAGCAGTTCTTC
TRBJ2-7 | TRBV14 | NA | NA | CASSQGWVGGRPYEQYF | TGTGCCAGCAGCCAAGGGTGGGTGGGAGGAAGACCCTACGAGCAGTACTTC
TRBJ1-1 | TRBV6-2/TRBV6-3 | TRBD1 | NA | CASSWDRGAPEAFF | TGTGCCAGCAGTTGGGACAGGGGGGCGCCTGAAGCTTTCTTT
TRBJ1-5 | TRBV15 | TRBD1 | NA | CATSRGDRGGFQPQHF | TGTGCCACCAGCAGAGGCGACAGGGGTGGTTTTCAGCCCCAGCATTTT
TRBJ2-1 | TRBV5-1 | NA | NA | CASTRDTTYNEQFF | TGCGCCAGTACCCGGGACACAACCTACAATGAGCAGTTCTTC
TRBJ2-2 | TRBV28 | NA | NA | CASRTGTTNTGELFF | TGTGCCAGCAGGACCGGGACAACGAACACCGGGGAGCTGTTTTTT
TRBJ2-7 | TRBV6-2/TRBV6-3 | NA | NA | CASSLHPTGSASYEQYF | TGTGCCAGCAGTCTCCACCCGACAGGCTCAGCCTCCTACGAGCAGTACTTC
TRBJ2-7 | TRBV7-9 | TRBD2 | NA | CASTISGAPGEQYF | TGTGCCAGCACCATTAGCGGGGCTCCGGGGGAGCAGTACTTC
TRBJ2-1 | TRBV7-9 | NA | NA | CASSLPRDINEQFF | TGTGCCAGCAGCTTACCGCGGGATATCAATGAGCAGTTCTTC
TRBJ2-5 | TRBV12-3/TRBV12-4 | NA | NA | CASSLVAGETQYF | TGTGCCAGCAGTTTAGTAGCCGGAGAGACCCAGTACTTC
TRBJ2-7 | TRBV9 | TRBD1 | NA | CASSVDWGQGASEQYF | TGTGCCAGCAGCGTAGATTGGGGACAGGGGGCTTCCGAGCAGTACTTC
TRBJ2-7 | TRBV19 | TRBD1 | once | CASSRTGGTYEQYF | TGTGCCAGTAGTAGGACAGGGGGTACCTACGAGCAGTACTTC
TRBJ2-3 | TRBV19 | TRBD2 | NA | CASSGTSGRAGDTQYF | TGTGCCAGTAGCGGGACTAGCGGGAGGGCAGGAGATACGCAGTATTTT